The 28 T cell receptor beta chains below come from one sample, sequenced in a study of T cells in Graves' hyperthyroidism and ophthalmopathy. RNA transcripts served as the template for amplifying TCR beta CDR3 regions. An initial round of RT-PCR targeting the TCR CDR3 relied on the HTBI primer set. From the multiplex PCR reads, TCRdb called clonotypes with MiXCR, one entry per CDR3 protein. The sample holds over 500,000 distinct CDR3 sequences, roughly 15% seen once. Sequences were obtained from blood. The origin of the receptors is a woman aged 40 to 50 with Graves' hyperthyroidism.

Ten or more counts support this clonotype. This chain uses TRBV6-5 with TRBJ1-2; a possible D gene is TRBD1 (5 bases). CDR3 length equals 13 residues. The ends were cut back, 2 bases at V and 3 bases at J, with 7 bases in the middle. The germline gives CDR1 MNHEY, CDR2 SVGAGI. The CDR3 loop is CASSYGADYGYTF. In nucleotides, the CDR3 is TGTGCCAGCAGTTACGGGGCGGACTATGGCTACACCTTC.

This clonotype was detected ten times or more. The genes are TRBV20-1 and TRBJ1-6, with 8 bases identical to TRBD1. Germline V gene sequence: CDR1 DFQATT, CDR2 SNEGSKA (reference sequence). The CDR3 is made up of 14 amino acids. V dropped 0 bases and J dropped 7; count of bases not matched to a gene: 2. The CDR3 bases are TGCAGTGCTAGAGATCGGACAGGGAATTCACCCCTCCACTTT. Translating gives CSARDRTGNSPLHF.

The chain has TRBV5-5 and TRBJ2-3; 8 nucleotides match TRBD2. Trimming took 2 bases from V and 5 from J; bases not matched to a gene: 4. Germline V gene data show CDR1 as SGHKS and CDR2 as YYEKEE (reference sequence). CDR3 length: 14 amino acids. CDR3 protein: CASSLSLAGDTQYF. The CDR3 nucleotides are TGTGCCAGCAGCTTATCGCTAGCGGGAGATACGCAGTATTTT.

In this sample, this clonotype turned up many times. The rearrangement uses TRBV10-1 and TRBJ2-7, with 8 nucleotides matching TRBD2. The CDR3 length is 13 residues. J gave up 5 bases and V 5 bases, and 5 bases lay outside the gene matches. Germline V gives CDR1 WNHNN, CDR2 SYGVQD (reference sequence). CDR3 coding DNA: TGCGCCAGCAGTCCAGCGGGAGAAGACGAGCAGTACTTC. This translates into CASSPAGEDEQYF.

The V gene is TRBV20-1, the J gene TRBJ2-1; 9 bases are a match to TRBD2. There are 16 residues in the CDR3. Germline V CDR1 and CDR2: DFQATT, SNEGSKA (reference sequence). V trimming: 0 bases; J trimming: 1 base; junction bases outside the gene matches: 4. CDR3 DNA sequence: TGCAGTGCTAGAGATATTCTAGCGGGGTCCTACAATGAGCAGTTCTTC. Its translation: CSARDILAGSYNEQFF.

This sequence joins TRBV6-1 and TRBJ1-5; tentative D call: TRBD1 (5 bases). Germline CDR1 reads MNHNS; CDR2 reads SASEGT. Trimming pared 2 bases from V and 5 bases from J, leaving 13 bases between. The CDR3 contains 15 residues. CDR3 sequence (DNA): TGTGCCAGCAGTGAATGGGGCGGTCGCGATCAGCCCCAGCATTTT. Protein product: CASSEWGGRDQPQHF.

The rearrangement uses TRBV7-9 and TRBJ2-7; TRBD1 matches at 11 bases. Germline CDR1 SEHNR, CDR2 FQNEAQ (reference sequence). The CDR3 consists of 15 residues. Trimming took 5 bases from V and 2 from J; bases not matched to a gene: 5. In nucleotides, the CDR3 is TGTGCCAGCAGCCAGGGACAGGGGGTAACCTACGAGCAGTACTTC. Translation gives CASSQGQGVTYEQYF.

Ten or more counts support this clonotype. CDR3 coding DNA: TGTGCCAGCAGGGATACTAACACAGATACGCAGTATTTT. Amino acids: CASRDTNTDTQYF. The V gene is TRBV7-6, the J gene TRBJ2-3, with D unresolved. The germline V gene encodes CDR1 SGHVS and CDR2 FNYEAQ. The V end was cut by 6 bases, the J end by 2 bases, with 9 bases between. This CDR3 region has 13 residues.

This clonotype was observed a few times. The V and J genes are TRBV6-2 or TRBV6-3 and TRBJ1-2; maybe TRBD1 (5 bases). The CDR3 spans 12 residues. Germline V gives CDR1 MNHEY, CDR2 SVGEGT. Between the trimmed V and J ends, which lost 7 bases and 6 bases, there was a span of 12 bases. CDR3 protein: CASTDSIDGYTF. CDR3 nucleotide sequence: TGTGCCAGCACCGACAGTATAGATGGCTACACCTTC.

This clonotype was recorded many times. V and J are TRBV7-2 and TRBJ2-7, with TRBD2 identical over 8 bases. V shed 1 base and J 5 bases; nucleotides not matched to a gene: 10. CDR1 SGHTA and CDR2 FQGNSA come from the germline V gene. The CDR3 loop spans 16 amino acids. The CDR3 spells CASSLGTSGFRNEQYF. CDR3 nucleotide sequence: TGTGCCAGCAGCTTAGGAACTAGCGGATTTAGAAACGAGCAGTACTTC.

This clonotype showed up many times. CDR3 DNA: TGTGCCAGCGGAGGACGCAACTATGGCTACACCTTC. Encoded protein: CASGGRNYGYTF. This chain links TRBV3-1 with TRBJ1-2; D ambiguous. V lost 8 bases to trimming and J lost 2 bases, with 9 bases between them. This CDR3 is 12 amino acids long. CDR1 and CDR2 (germline): LGHDT, YNNKEL (reference sequence).

The table lists this clonotype with many counts. V gene TRBV28 combines with J gene TRBJ1-2; D is ambiguous. The CDR3 runs to 12 residues. Trimming took 7 bases from V and 4 from J, leaving 10 bases between them. Germline assignment: CDR1 MDHEN and CDR2 SYDVKM. In DNA, the CDR3 is TGTGCCAGCACCCAGCGACTCTATGGCTACACCTTC. This gives the protein CASTQRLYGYTF.

The chain couples TRBV25-1 to TRBJ2-3, with 7 bases aligning to TRBD1. This CDR3 spans 15 amino acids. Unmatched junction bases numbered 1, after V lost 1 base and J lost 0 bases. Per the germline V gene, CDR1 is MGHDK and CDR2 is SYGVNS. CDR3 protein: CASSEFRGSTDTQYF. Here the CDR3 DNA reads TGTGCCAGCAGTGAATTCAGGGGGAGCACAGATACGCAGTATTTT.

The chain has TRBV6-2 or TRBV6-3 and TRBJ1-2; D is possibly TRBD1 (5 bases). CDR1 is MNHEY, CDR2 SVGEGT, per germline. The length of the CDR3 is 16 residues. The V gene lost 7 bases and the J gene lost 2 bases, with 20 bases spanning the gap. DNA of the CDR3: TGTGCCAGCAAGAACCCACCCGGGGCAGGGAACTATGGCTACACCTTC. It codes for CASKNPPGAGNYGYTF.

The chain couples TRBV4-1 to TRBJ2-7; 9 positions match TRBD2. The junction had 6 bases not matched to a gene; V was cut back by 3 bases and J by 3 bases. CDR3 size: 15 residues. The V gene's germline CDR1 is MGHRA and CDR2 YSYEKL. CDR3 sequence reads: CASSQGAGGGYEQYF. As DNA, the CDR3 is TGCGCCAGCAGCCAGGGAGCGGGAGGAGGCTACGAGCAGTACTTC.

V and J are TRBV6-1 and TRBJ2-5; 7 bases align to TRBD1. Per the germline V gene, CDR1 is MNHNS and CDR2 is SASEGT. J was trimmed by 2 bases and V by 10 bases; bases with no gene match: 7. CDR3 length equals 13 residues. The CDR3 nucleotides read TGTGCCATAAAAACAGGGGAGCAAGAGACCCAGTACTTC. This gives the protein CAIKTGEQETQYF.

In its sample, this clonotype was seen a few times. This chain uses TRBV20-1 with TRBJ1-5, with 9 bases that match TRBD1. This CDR3 region has 14 residues. V gave up 3 bases and J gave up 7 bases; unmatched junction bases: 7. The germline CDR1 and CDR2 sequences are DFQATT and SNEGSKA (reference sequence). DNA for the CDR3: TGCAGTGCTAGTGCGGACAGGGGCGAGCAGCCCCAGCATTTT. This codes for CSASADRGEQPQHF.

This clonotype is a singleton in its sample. This rearrangement joins TRBV6-5 to TRBJ1-1; TRBD1 might be the D (6 bases). V lost 0 bases and J 5 bases, leaving 13 bases between the germline ends. The CDR3 contains 15 residues. The V gene's germline CDR1 is MNHEY and CDR2 SVGAGI. The DNA for the CDR3 is TGTGCCAGCAGTTACTCGACCAGGGGAGATACTGAAGCTTTCTTT. Its translation is CASSYSTRGDTEAFF.

The sample holds many counts of this clonotype. The chain is built from TRBV12-3 or TRBV12-4 and TRBJ1-2, with D hard to call. Trimming shortened V by 2 bases and J by 8 bases, and 12 bases separated the two germline ends. The CDR3 length is 13 residues. Here the CDR3 reads CASSLNRSGGYTF. CDR3 DNA sequence: TGTGCCAGCAGTTTAAACAGAAGTGGAGGCTACACCTTC.

This clonotype appeared many times. V and J are TRBV18 and TRBJ1-1; maybe TRBD1 (6 bases). Trimming shortened V by 3 bases and J by 4 bases, and 15 bases separated the two germline ends. The CDR3 covers 15 residues. The germline CDR1 and CDR2 sequences are KGHSH and LQKENI. CDR3 in DNA: TGTGCCAGCTCACCCTTAACAGGGACGGGCACTGAAGCTTTCTTT. The encoded protein is CASSPLTGTGTEAFF. The whole variable domain, remainder taken from reference TRBV18 and TRBJ1-1, is NAGVMQNPRHLVRRRGQEARLRCSPMKGHSHVYWYRQLPEEGLKFMVYLQKENIIDESGMPKERFSAEFPKEGPSILRIQQVVRGDSAAYFCASSPLTGTGTEAFFGQGTRLTVV.

V and J are TRBV2 and TRBJ1-6, with a tentative D call TRBD1 (6 bases). The ends were cut back, 3 bases at V and 9 bases at J, with 12 bases in the middle. CDR3 length: 14 amino acids. CDR1 SNHLY and CDR2 FYNNEI come from the germline V gene. Here the CDR3 reads CASSDEGVGSPLHF. The CDR3 DNA reads as TGTGCCAGCAGTGACGAGGGGGTGGGTTCACCCCTCCACTTT.

The chain is built from TRBV4-1 and TRBJ2-7; the match to TRBD2 covers 14 bases. Per germline, CDR1 MGHRA and CDR2 YSYEKL. With V trimmed by 4 bases and J by 2 bases, 10 bases remained unmatched. This CDR3 is 18 amino acids long. In DNA form, the CDR3 reads TGCGCCAGCAGCCCCCAAGGGGGACTAGCGGGAGTACCCTACGAGCAGTACTTC. This sequence encodes CASSPQGGLAGVPYEQYF.

This clonotype was seen many times. V usage is TRBV20-1 and J usage is TRBJ1-5; D perhaps matches TRBD1 (5 bases). The V gene's germline CDR1 is DFQATT and CDR2 SNEGSKA (reference sequence). Trimming stripped 6 bases from V and 7 bases from J, with 19 bases between. CDR3 length: 14 residues. The CDR3, as DNA: TGCAGTGCCTGGGACGTTCGAGGTGGCCAGCCCCAGCATTTT. This codes for CSAWDVRGGQPQHF.

In this sample, this clonotype turned up a few times. The chain links TRBV5-1 to TRBJ1-4; TRBD1 aligns across 7 bases. The CDR3 extends over 15 amino acids. The trim removed 4 bases at V and 8 bases at J, leaving 11 bases unmatched. The germline gives CDR1 SGHRS, CDR2 YFSETQ. The CDR3 DNA is TGCGCCAGCAGCCAAGGGACAGCCCAACGGGAAAAACTGTTTTTT. This encodes CASSQGTAQREKLFF.

In this sample, this clonotype turned up many times. The chain carries TRBV20-1 and TRBJ2-5; the D gene is possibly TRBD2 (6 bases). The germline CDR1 and CDR2 sequences are DFQATT and SNEGSKA (reference sequence). The CDR3 covers 11 residues. V was shortened by 4 bases and J by 7 bases, with 10 bases between the two germline ends. The CDR3 spells CSATIGGTQYF. The DNA of the CDR3 is TGCAGTGCTACAATCGGGGGGACCCAGTACTTC.

This clonotype was seen ten or more times. V and J are TRBV11-2 and TRBJ2-1; 7 nucleotides line up with TRBD2. Unmatched junction bases numbered 6, after V lost 4 bases and J lost 3 bases. The germline CDR1 and CDR2 sequences are SGHAT and FQNNGV. The CDR3 length is 15 residues. The CDR3 is CASSSGRDYYNEQFF. For the CDR3, the DNA is TGTGCCAGCAGCTCCGGCCGGGACTACTACAATGAGCAGTTCTTC. Combining the CDR3 with reference TRBV11-2 and TRBJ2-1 gives the whole variable domain EAGVAQSPRYKIIEKRQSVAFWCNPISGHATLYWYQQILGQGPKLLIQFQNNGVVDDSQLPKDRFSAERLKGVDSTLKIQPAKLEDSAVYLCASSSGRDYYNEQFFGPGTRLTVL.

The chain has TRBV11-2 and TRBJ2-7; 14 nucleotides line up with TRBD2. V lost 2 bases and J lost 5; bases outside the gene matches: 8. The CDR3 extends over 17 amino acids. The germline V gene has CDR1 SGHAT and CDR2 FQNNGV. The CDR3 region is CASSLRGTSGSVDEQYF. CDR3 sequence (DNA): TGTGCCAGCAGCTTACGCGGGACTAGCGGGAGCGTCGACGAGCAGTACTTC.

This chain uses TRBV7-9 with TRBJ2-3, with a tentative D call TRBD2 (5 bases). The CDR3 has 15 amino acids. Trimming took 5 bases from V and 0 from J, leaving 12 bases between them. Germline CDR1 SEHNR, CDR2 FQNEAQ (reference sequence). The CDR3 is CASSVPGSSTDTQYF. The CDR3 nucleotides are TGTGCCAGCAGCGTACCGGGATCCAGCACAGATACGCAGTATTTT.